This TCR beta chain appears in the sequencing data of a study of T-cell memory formation after mild COVID-19. The CDR3 loop spans 13 amino acids. The germline gives CDR1 LNHDA, CDR2 SQIVND (reference sequence). V was cut by 5 bases and J by 7 bases, with 15 bases left in between. This clonotype was picked up a small number of times. TCRdb reprocessed the 5' RACE reads via MiXCR and lists one record per CDR3 protein. This sample has 350,000 to 450,000 distinct CDR3 sequences, with 15% to 25% found just once. This receptor was identified in an adult woman who had mild COVID-19 (a few samples of this study predate the infection). Cell type and time point are not known. The sample was PBMCs or a T cell subset sorted from them (not recorded which). The chain links TRBV19 to TRBJ2-7; D uncertain. The DNA for the CDR3 is TGTGCCAGTAGTGCCGACATAGTAGGGGAGCAGTACTTC. Translation gives CASSADIVGEQYF.